The 18 T cell receptor beta chains below all came from one sample that was sequenced in a study of beta chain features in type 1 diabetes. For these receptors, no antigen is known. The authors reverse transcribed all of the isolated RNA, so sequencing captured expressed TCRB transcripts. Libraries were prepared by immunoSEQ multiplex PCR; TCRdb keeps only in-frame clonotypes and omits some of them. The repertoire holds about 650,000 clones, with roughly 12% as singletons. Findings and caveats of the study: Shorter TCRB CDR3s, moderately but significantly so, were found in Type 1 diabetes patients in all four CD4+ subsets.

Sequencing was performed on naive CD4+ T cells from blood. Source of these receptors: a man aged 25 to 40 with type 1 diabetes.

The table lists this clone with a few counts. This chain joins TRBV6-1 and TRBJ2-4; D remains unclear. V dropped 5 bases and J dropped 0 bases, with 11 bases sitting between them. Germline assignment: CDR1 MNHNS and CDR2 SASEGT. The CDR3 runs 15 residues. In DNA, the CDR3 is TGTGCCAGCAGTTTCACCAGTGGAGCCAAAAACATTCAGTACTTC. Its translation: CASSFTSGAKNIQYF.

The chain employs TRBV7-2 and TRBJ2-1; D may be TRBD1 (5 bases). Germline CDR1 SGHTA, CDR2 FQGNSA. V was trimmed by 5 bases and J by 2 bases, leaving 13 bases between them. This CDR3 region has 15 residues. The CDR3 DNA sequence: TGTGCCAGCAGCCCGCGTGGGGCGGCCTACAATGAGCAGTTCTTC. Its protein is CASSPRGAAYNEQFF.

The V call is TRBV7-9, the J call TRBJ2-3; no reliable D call. Germline CDR1 reads SEHNR; CDR2 reads FQNEAQ (reference sequence). This CDR3 has 12 residues. V was pared by 5 bases and J by 7 bases, with 10 bases between. The CDR3 coding sequence is TGTGCCAGCAGCCTTCCTAGGAATACGCAGTATTTT. This translates into CASSLPRNTQYF.

J is TRBJ1-2 and V is TRBV4-3; 10 bases map to TRBD1. Germline CDR1 and CDR2: LGHNA and YSLEER. With 1 base clipped from V and 5 bases from J, the junction kept 10 bases outside the gene matches. CDR3 length: 17 residues. The CDR3 DNA is TGCGCCAGCAGCCAAGCCGGGACAGGGGTTTCGGGGTATGGCTACACCTTC. This sequence encodes CASSQAGTGVSGYGYTF.

Comments on this clone: One junction end disagrees with the germline gene, perhaps due to a read error. The chain links TRBV6-1 to TRBJ1-2; no clear D gene. Per germline, CDR1 MNHNS and CDR2 SASEGT. The CDR3 is 11 amino acids. The CDR3 protein is CASSEASSEPF. In nucleotides, the CDR3 is TGTGCCAGCAGTGAAGCGTCTTCGGAGCCCTTC.

The CDR3 DNA follows: TGTGCCAGCAGCGAACGGGTTTTCTATGGCTACACCTTC. Protein: CASSERVFYGYTF. The genes are TRBV28 and TRBJ1-2; no firm D call. The CDR3 runs 13 residues. Germline V lookup: CDR1 MDHEN, CDR2 SYDVKM. V lost 6 bases, J lost 4 bases, and 12 bases lay in between.

The sample holds a few counts of this clone. Other DNA sequences in this sample translate to the same CDR3. The chain links TRBV14 to TRBJ2-2; D is perhaps TRBD1 (6 bases). The CDR3 runs 13 residues. The V gene lost 4 bases and the J gene lost 6 bases, with 9 bases spanning the gap. Germline V lookup: CDR1 SGHDN, CDR2 FVKESK. CDR3 nucleotides: TGTGCCAGCAGCCCACAGGGTGCCGGGGAGCTGTTTTTT. Translation gives CASSPQGAGELFF.

V gene TRBV19 combines with J gene TRBJ2-3; D not certain. Germline CDR1 and CDR2: LNHDA and SQIVND (reference sequence). CDR3 length: 12 amino acids. The germline V and J ends were trimmed by 6 bases and 6 bases, with 10 bases remaining between them. The CDR3 loop reads CASRALADTQYF. Written as DNA, the CDR3 is TGTGCCAGTAGGGCACTTGCTGATACGCAGTATTTT.

The chain employs TRBV4-3 and TRBJ2-1, with D unclear. The ends were cut back, 0 bases at V and 5 bases at J, with 8 bases in the middle. The CDR3 is 14 residues long. Germline loops: CDR1 LGHNA, CDR2 YSLEER. The CDR3 loop is CASSQDYADNEQFF. DNA of the CDR3: TGCGCCAGCAGCCAAGATTACGCCGACAATGAGCAGTTCTTC.

This clone has a handful of counts. The chain couples TRBV19 to TRBJ2-5; 7 bases line up with TRBD2. The CDR3 consists of 15 residues. V shed 4 bases, J shed 2 bases, and the junction held 7 bases outside the gene matches. Germline V lookup: CDR1 LNHDA, CDR2 SQIVND (reference sequence). The CDR3: CASSKLAGIQETQYF. The CDR3 DNA reads TGTGCCAGTAGTAAGTTAGCGGGCATACAAGAGACCCAGTACTTC.

The chain employs TRBV5-1 and TRBJ2-7; unclear D gene. V lost 0 bases, J lost 3 bases, and 13 bases lay in between. The CDR3 covers 15 residues. Germline-derived CDR1 and CDR2 are SGHRS and YFSETQ. The CDR3 spells CASSLAGTFLYEQYF. The CDR3 DNA sequence: TGCGCCAGCAGCTTGGCCGGCACCTTTCTCTACGAGCAGTACTTC.

This clone showed up just a few times. The V call is TRBV4-3, the J call TRBJ2-4, with 8 bases fitting TRBD1. CDR1 is LGHNA and CDR2 is YSLEER in the germline V gene. J lost 10 bases, V lost 0 bases, and 8 bases had no gene match. The CDR3 covers 15 residues. CDR3 in DNA: TGCGCCAGCAGCCAAGATCTAGGGGGACAGGTGATTCAGTACTTC. Translating it yields CASSQDLGGQVIQYF.

CDR3 DNA sequence: TGTGCCACGGGAACGAACCCCGGGGATACGCAGTATTTT. Its protein product is CATGTNPGDTQYF. The chain has TRBV7-2 and TRBJ2-3; possible D gene TRBD2, 5 bases. The CDR3 totals 13 residues. From germline, CDR1 is SGHTA and CDR2 FQGNSA. Trimming left V 10 bases short and J 6 bases short, with 17 bases between.

This clone was observed many times. This CDR3 is also generated by other DNA sequences in the sample. The chain combines TRBV5-4 with TRBJ2-4; TRBD1 agrees at 7 bases. There are 14 residues in the CDR3. V gave up 1 base and J gave up 7 bases; unmatched junction bases: 5. CDR1 and CDR2 from the germline V gene are SGHNT and YYREEE (reference sequence). The CDR3 spells CASSLRQGGNIQYF. The CDR3 region has the DNA TGTGCCAGCAGCTTGAGACAGGGCGGTAACATTCAGTACTTC.

The chain combines TRBV13 with TRBJ2-1, with 8 nucleotides matching TRBD1. Germline CDR1 and CDR2: PRHDT and FYEKMQ (reference sequence). J gave up 0 bases and V 5 bases, and 6 bases lay outside the gene matches. The CDR3 sequence is 16 residues long. As DNA, the CDR3 is TGTGCCAGCAGCCGAGGACAGGGCAACTCCTACAATGAGCAGTTCTTC. Amino acids: CASSRGQGNSYNEQFF.

This clone has more than one count but fewer than ten. V gene TRBV11-2 combines with J gene TRBJ2-5; TRBD2 aligns across 11 bases. V shed 1 base and J 4 bases; nucleotides not matched to a gene: 5. The CDR3 runs to 16 residues. Germline assignment: CDR1 SGHAT and CDR2 FQNNGV. CDR3 residues: CASSLASGGSGETQYF. DNA of the CDR3: TGTGCCAGCAGCTTAGCTAGCGGGGGGTCGGGAGAGACCCAGTACTTC. Combining the CDR3 with reference TRBV11-2 and TRBJ2-5 gives the whole variable domain EAGVAQSPRYKIIEKRQSVAFWCNPISGHATLYWYQQILGQGPKLLIQFQNNGVVDDSQLPKDRFSAERLKGVDSTLKIQPAKLEDSAVYLCASSLASGGSGETQYFGPGTRLLVL.

This clone was seen a few times. The chain joins TRBV19 to TRBJ1-5; TRBD1 agrees at 8 bases. Looked up from germline, CDR1 is LNHDA and CDR2 is SQIVND (reference sequence). There are 15 residues in the CDR3. V was pared by 3 bases and J by 3 bases, with 4 bases of the junction left unmatched. CDR3 DNA sequence: TGTGCCAGTAGTATCACGGACAGGGCCAATCAGCCCCAGCATTTT. Its protein is CASSITDRANQPQHF.

This clone was seen only a few times. The J gene is TRBJ1-6, the V gene TRBV25-1; D gene uncertain. The CDR3 runs to 17 residues. CDR1 is MGHDK, CDR2 SYGVNS, per germline. The V end was cut by 1 base, the J end by 7 bases, with 17 bases between. CDR3 bases: TGTGCCAGCAGTGAATTGTCAGCCGGGTGGCGCAATTCACCCCTCCACTTT. Its translation is CASSELSAGWRNSPLHF.